This TCR beta chain was identified during a study of blood T cell repertoires in COVID-19. The table came from immunoSEQ multiplex PCR; TCRdb's copy has only in-frame clones and leaves some out. The sample holds 310,000 or so clones, around 89% seen once. The CDR3 totals 18 residues. J gave up 6 bases and V 0 bases, and 5 bases lay outside the gene matches. Germline V CDR1 and CDR2: SGHVS, FNYEAQ. This TCR came from a woman aged 40 to 50 who had recovered from COVID-19. Sequencing was carried out using PBMCs or T cells enriched from blood (not recorded which). This chain links TRBV7-6 with TRBJ2-1; 16 bases agree with TRBD2. The CDR3, as DNA: TGTGCCAGCAGCTTAGCAGGGACTAGCGGGGGGGCCCTCAATGAGCAGTTCTTC. It translates to CASSLAGTSGGALNEQFF.